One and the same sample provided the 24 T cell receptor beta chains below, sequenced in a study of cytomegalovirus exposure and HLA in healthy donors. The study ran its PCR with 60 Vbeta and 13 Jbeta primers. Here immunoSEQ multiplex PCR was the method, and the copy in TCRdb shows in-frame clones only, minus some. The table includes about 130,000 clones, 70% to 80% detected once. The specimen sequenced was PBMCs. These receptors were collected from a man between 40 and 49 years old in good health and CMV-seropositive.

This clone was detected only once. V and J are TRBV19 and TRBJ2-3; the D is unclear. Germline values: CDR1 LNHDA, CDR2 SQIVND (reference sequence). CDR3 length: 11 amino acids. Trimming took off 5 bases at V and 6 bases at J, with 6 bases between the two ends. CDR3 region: CASSFMDTQYF. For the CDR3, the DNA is TGTGCCAGTAGTTTCATGGATACGCAGTATTTT. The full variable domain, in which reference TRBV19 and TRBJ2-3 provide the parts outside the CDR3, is DGGITQSPKYLFRKEGQNVTLSCEQNLNHDAMYWYRQDPGQGLRLIYYSQIVNDFQKGDIAEGYSVSREKKESFPLTVTSAQKNPTAFYLCASSFMDTQYFGPGTRLTVL.

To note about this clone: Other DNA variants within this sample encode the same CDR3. As DNA, the CDR3 is TGCGCCAGCAGCTTGGGCCTTGCGGGGGGTCAAGAGACCCAGTACTTC. This sequence encodes CASSLGLAGGQETQYF. The genes are TRBV5-1 and TRBJ2-5, with 8 bases aligning to TRBD2. After removal of 0 bases from V and 2 bases from J, the junction contained 6 bases not matched to a gene. CDR1 and CDR2 (germline): SGHRS, YFSETQ. The CDR3 length is 16 residues.

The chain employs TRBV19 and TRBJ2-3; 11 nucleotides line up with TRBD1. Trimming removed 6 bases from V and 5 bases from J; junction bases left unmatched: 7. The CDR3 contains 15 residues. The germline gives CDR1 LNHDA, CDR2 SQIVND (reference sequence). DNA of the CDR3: TGTGCCAGTAGCCAGGACAGGGGGCAGGAAGATACGCAGTATTTT. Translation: CASSQDRGQEDTQYF. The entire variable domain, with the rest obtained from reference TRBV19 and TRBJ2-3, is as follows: DGGITQSPKYLFRKEGQNVTLSCEQNLNHDAMYWYRQDPGQGLRLIYYSQIVNDFQKGDIAEGYSVSREKKESFPLTVTSAQKNPTAFYLCASSQDRGQEDTQYFGPGTRLTVL.

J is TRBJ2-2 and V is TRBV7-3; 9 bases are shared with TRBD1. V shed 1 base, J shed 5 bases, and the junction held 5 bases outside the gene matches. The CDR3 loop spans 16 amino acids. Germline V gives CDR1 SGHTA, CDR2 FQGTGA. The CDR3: CASSLNSDRGTGELFF. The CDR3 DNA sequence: TGTGCCAGCAGCTTAAATTCGGACAGGGGAACCGGGGAGCTGTTTTTT.

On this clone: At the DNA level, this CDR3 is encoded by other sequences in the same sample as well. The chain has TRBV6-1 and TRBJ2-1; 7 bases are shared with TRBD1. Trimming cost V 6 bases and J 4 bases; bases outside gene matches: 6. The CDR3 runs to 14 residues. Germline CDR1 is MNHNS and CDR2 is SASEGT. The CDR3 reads CASSRDSSYNEQFF. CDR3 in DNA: TGTGCCAGCAGCCGGGACAGCTCTTACAATGAGCAGTTCTTC.

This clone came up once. The CDR3 region has the DNA TGCGCCAGCAGCGAGAGGACTAGCGGGTTGGCGACCGGGGAGCTGTTTTTT. This translates into CASSERTSGLATGELFF. The J gene is TRBJ2-2, the V gene TRBV5-1; TRBD2 aligns across 11 bases. V shed 4 bases, J shed 5 bases, and the junction held 10 bases outside the gene matches. The CDR3 consists of 17 residues. The germline V gene has CDR1 SGHRS and CDR2 YFSETQ.

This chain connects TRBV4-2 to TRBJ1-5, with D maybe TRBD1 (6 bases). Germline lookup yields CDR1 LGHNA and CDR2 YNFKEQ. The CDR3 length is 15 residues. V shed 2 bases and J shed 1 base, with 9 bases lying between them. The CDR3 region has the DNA TGTGCCAGCAGCCAATCCACAGGGAGCAATCAGCCCCAGCATTTT. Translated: CASSQSTGSNQPQHF.

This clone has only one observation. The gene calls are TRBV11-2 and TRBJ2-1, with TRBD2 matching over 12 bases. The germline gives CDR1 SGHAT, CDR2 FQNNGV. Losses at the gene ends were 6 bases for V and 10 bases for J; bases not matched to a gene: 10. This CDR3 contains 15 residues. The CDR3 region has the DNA TGTGCCAGCAGACCCCTAGCGGGAGGGCCGAGCGAGCAGTTCTTC. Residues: CASRPLAGGPSEQFF.

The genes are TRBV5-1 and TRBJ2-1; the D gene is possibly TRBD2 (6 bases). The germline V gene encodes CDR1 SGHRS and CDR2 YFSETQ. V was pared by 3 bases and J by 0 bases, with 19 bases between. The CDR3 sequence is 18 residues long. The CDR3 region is CASSSTRGSGSSYNEQFF. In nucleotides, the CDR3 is TGCGCCAGCAGCTCGACCCGGGGTAGCGGTTCCTCCTACAATGAGCAGTTCTTC.

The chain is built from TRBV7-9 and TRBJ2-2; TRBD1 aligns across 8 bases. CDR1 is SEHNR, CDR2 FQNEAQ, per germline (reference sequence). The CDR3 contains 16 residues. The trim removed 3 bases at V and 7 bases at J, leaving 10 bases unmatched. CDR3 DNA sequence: TGTGCCAGCAGCTTGTTTACACAGGGGGACGGCGGGGAGCTGTTTTTT. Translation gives CASSLFTQGDGGELFF.

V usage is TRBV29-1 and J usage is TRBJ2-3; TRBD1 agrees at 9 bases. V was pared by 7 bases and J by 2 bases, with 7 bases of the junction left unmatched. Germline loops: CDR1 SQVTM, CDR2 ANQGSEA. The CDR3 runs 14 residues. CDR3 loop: CSGLGQGYTDTQYF. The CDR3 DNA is TGCAGCGGCCTAGGACAGGGGTACACAGATACGCAGTATTTT.

CDR3 in DNA: TGCGCCAGCAGCTTGGGGGCAGGGGTTTTTGACACTGAAGCTTTCTTT. Amino acids: CASSLGAGVFDTEAFF. The V and J genes are TRBV5-1 and TRBJ1-1; D may be TRBD1 (6 bases). The CDR3 has 16 residues. Trimming shortened V by 0 bases and J by 3 bases, and 15 bases separated the two germline ends. Germline V CDR1 and CDR2: SGHRS, YFSETQ.

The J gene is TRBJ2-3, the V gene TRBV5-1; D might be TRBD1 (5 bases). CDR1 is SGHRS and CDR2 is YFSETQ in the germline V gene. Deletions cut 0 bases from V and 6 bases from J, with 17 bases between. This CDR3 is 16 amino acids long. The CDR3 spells CASSLVRSQKGDTQYF. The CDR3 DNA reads TGCGCCAGCAGCTTGGTACGTAGCCAAAAGGGGGATACGCAGTATTTT.

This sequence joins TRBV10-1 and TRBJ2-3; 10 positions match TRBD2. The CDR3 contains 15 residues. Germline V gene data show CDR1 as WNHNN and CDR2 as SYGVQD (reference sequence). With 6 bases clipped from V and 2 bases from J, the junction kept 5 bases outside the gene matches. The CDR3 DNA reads TGCGCCAGCAGCCCTAGCGGGGGACTCACAGATACGCAGTATTTT. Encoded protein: CASSPSGGLTDTQYF.

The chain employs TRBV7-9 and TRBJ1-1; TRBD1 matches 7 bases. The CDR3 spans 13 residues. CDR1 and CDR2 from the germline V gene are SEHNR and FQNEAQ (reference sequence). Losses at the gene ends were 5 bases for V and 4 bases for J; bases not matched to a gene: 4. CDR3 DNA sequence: TGTGCCAGCAGCCGACAGGGAATCACTGAAGCTTTCTTT. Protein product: CASSRQGITEAFF.

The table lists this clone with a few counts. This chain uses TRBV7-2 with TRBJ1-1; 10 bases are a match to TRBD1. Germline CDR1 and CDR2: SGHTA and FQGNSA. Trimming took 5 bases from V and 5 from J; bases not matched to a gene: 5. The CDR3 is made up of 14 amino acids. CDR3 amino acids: CASSIRDRGTEAFF. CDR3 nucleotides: TGTGCCAGCAGCATCCGGGACAGGGGAACTGAAGCTTTCTTT. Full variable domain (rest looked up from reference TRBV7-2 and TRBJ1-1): GAGVSQSPSNKVTEKGKDVELRCDPISGHTALYWYRQSLGQGLEFLIYFQGNSAPDKSGLPSDRFSAERTGGSVSTLTIQRTQQEDSAVYLCASSIRDRGTEAFFGQGTRLTVV.

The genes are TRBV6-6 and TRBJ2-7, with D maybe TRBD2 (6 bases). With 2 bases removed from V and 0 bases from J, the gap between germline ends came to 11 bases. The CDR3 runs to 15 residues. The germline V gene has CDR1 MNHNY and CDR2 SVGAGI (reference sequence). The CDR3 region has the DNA TGTGCCAGCAGTTACGGGCGGGGATCCTCCTACGAGCAGTACTTC. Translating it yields CASSYGRGSSYEQYF.

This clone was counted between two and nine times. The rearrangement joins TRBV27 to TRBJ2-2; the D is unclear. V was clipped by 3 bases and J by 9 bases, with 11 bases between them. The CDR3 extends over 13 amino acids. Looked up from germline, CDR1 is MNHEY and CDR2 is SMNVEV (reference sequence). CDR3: CASSLRLRRELFF. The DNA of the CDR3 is TGTGCCAGCAGTTTGCGTCTGAGGAGGGAGCTGTTTTTT.

In nucleotides, the CDR3 is TGTGCCAGCAGAACGGGGGGGAGGACGAACGAGCAGTACTTC. This sequence encodes CASRTGGRTNEQYF. The rearrangement joins TRBV28 to TRBJ2-7, with 8 bases aligning to TRBD2. Germline values: CDR1 MDHEN, CDR2 SYDVKM. Unmatched junction bases numbered 9, after V lost 6 bases and J lost 5 bases. The CDR3 consists of 14 residues. Complete variable domain (other parts from reference TRBV28 and TRBJ2-7): DVKVTQSSRYLVKRTGEKVFLECVQDMDHENMFWYRQDPGLGLRLIYFSYDVKMKEKGDIPEGYSVSREKKERFSLILESASTNQTSMYLCASRTGGRTNEQYFGPGTRLTVT.

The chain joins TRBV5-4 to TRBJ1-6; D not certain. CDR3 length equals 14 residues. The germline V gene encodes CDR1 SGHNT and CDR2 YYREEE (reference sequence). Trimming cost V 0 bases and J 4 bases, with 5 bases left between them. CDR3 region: CASSLGGYNSPLHF. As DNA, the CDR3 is TGTGCCAGCAGCTTGGGAGGGTATAATTCACCCCTCCACTTT.

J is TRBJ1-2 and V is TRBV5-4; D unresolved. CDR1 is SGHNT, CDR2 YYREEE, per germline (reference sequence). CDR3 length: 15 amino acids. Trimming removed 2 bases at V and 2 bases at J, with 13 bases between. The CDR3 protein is CASSLRSDINYGYTF. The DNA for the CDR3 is TGTGCCAGCAGCTTACGCTCAGACATCAACTATGGCTACACCTTC.

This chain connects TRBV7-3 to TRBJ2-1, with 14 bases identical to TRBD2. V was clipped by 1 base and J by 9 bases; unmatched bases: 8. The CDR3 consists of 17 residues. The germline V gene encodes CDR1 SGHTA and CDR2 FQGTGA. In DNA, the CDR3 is TGTGCCAGCAGCTTAATGCCTCCGACTAGCGGGAGGGGTGAGCAGTTCTTC. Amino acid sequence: CASSLMPPTSGRGEQFF.

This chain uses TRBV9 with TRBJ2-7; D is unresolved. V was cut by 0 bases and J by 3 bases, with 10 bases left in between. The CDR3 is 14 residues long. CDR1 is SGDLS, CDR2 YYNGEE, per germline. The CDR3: CASSVAGSHYEQYF. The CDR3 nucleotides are TGTGCCAGCAGCGTAGCAGGCAGCCACTACGAGCAGTACTTC.

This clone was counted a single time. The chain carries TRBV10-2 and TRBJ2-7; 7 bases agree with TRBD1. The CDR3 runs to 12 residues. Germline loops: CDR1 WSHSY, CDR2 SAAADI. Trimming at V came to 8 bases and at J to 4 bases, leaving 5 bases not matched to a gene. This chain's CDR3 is CASAGTAYEQYF. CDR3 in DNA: TGCGCCAGCGCAGGGACAGCTTACGAGCAGTACTTC.